These 10 T cell receptor beta chains share one sample of origin, sequenced in a study of blood T cells in healthy people across ages. With a J-beta primer mix and a sample-barcoded 5' primer, a second PCR ran roughly 6 to 11 cycles. TCRdb re-derived calls from the 5' RACE reads in MiXCR, one entry per CDR3 protein. The sample shows roughly 1.9 million distinct CDR3 sequences, around 42% of them seen only once. Input material: blood. The receptor set was obtained from a human donor in good health.

There are a few counts of this clonotype. One end of the junction is discordant with germline, which a read error may explain. V usage is TRBV4-3 and J usage is TRBJ2-3; no definite D call. CDR3 length: 14 residues. Germline CDR1 is LGHNA and CDR2 is YSLEER. CDR3 bases: TGCGCCAGCAGCCAAGAAGCGCCGGCAGACACGCAGTATTTT. Its protein is CASSQEAPADTQYF.

To note about this clonotype: This sequence may be a read error, since a much larger clone differs from it by one base. The chain is built from TRBV18 and TRBJ2-4; 9 bases line up with TRBD1. CDR1 and CDR2 (germline): KGHSH, LQKENI. The CDR3 length is 15 residues. The CDR3 reads CASPPNDRGGNIQYF. As DNA, the CDR3 is TGTGCCAGCCCACCAAACGACAGGGGGGGAAACATTCAGTACTTC.

V gene TRBV5-5 combines with J gene TRBJ2-1; perhaps TRBD2 as D (5 bases). Germline CDR1 reads SGHKS; CDR2 reads YYEKEE (reference sequence). The CDR3 has 15 amino acids. The germline V and J ends were trimmed by 4 bases and 4 bases, with 15 bases remaining between them. The DNA of the CDR3 is TGTGCCAGCAGCGGGAGCCGGGATATTTACAATGAGCAGTTCTTC. This codes for CASSGSRDIYNEQFF.

This clonotype is a singleton in its sample. The chain links TRBV5-4 to TRBJ2-5, with 10 bases matching TRBD2. The J call could be wrong; TRBJ2-7 is a better fit for the DNA end. Germline CDR1 is SGHNT and CDR2 is YYREEE (reference sequence). The CDR3 extends over 15 amino acids. The CDR3 reads CASSLQRGGSYEQYF. The DNA of the CDR3 is TGTGCCAGCAGCTTGCAGCGGGGGGGGAGTTACGAGCAGTACTTC.

The chain uses TRBV20-1 and TRBJ1-1, with 7 bases lining up with TRBD1. The CDR3 sequence is 13 residues long. Germline loops: CDR1 DFQATT, CDR2 SNEGSKA (reference sequence). After removal of 6 bases from V and 4 bases from J, the junction contained 8 bases not matched to a gene. CDR3 protein: CSANYGTVTEAFF. The CDR3 DNA reads as TGCAGTGCCAATTACGGGACAGTCACTGAAGCTTTCTTT.

The genes are TRBV5-1 and TRBJ2-1; 9 positions match TRBD2. This CDR3 region has 15 residues. J lost 9 bases, V lost 4 bases, and 11 bases had no gene match. The germline gives CDR1 SGHRS, CDR2 YFSETQ. CDR3 nucleotides: TGCGCCAGCAGCCAGAACGCGGGGGGGCCGGGTGAGCAGTTCTTC. This encodes CASSQNAGGPGEQFF.

With regard to this clonotype: At one end, the junction sequence differs from germline, possibly due to a read error. The chain joins TRBV12-3 or TRBV12-4 to TRBJ2-3; D gene unclear. The CDR3 length is 14 residues. The chain's CDR3 is CASSFSGSTDAQYF. The CDR3 DNA reads TGTGCCAGCAGTTTCTCGGGTAGCACAGATGCGCAGTATTTT.

The chain joins TRBV18 to TRBJ2-1, with D uncertain. Trimming removed 1 base at V and 7 bases at J, with 11 bases between. The CDR3 length is 14 residues. Germline lookup yields CDR1 KGHSH and CDR2 LQKENI. The CDR3 nucleotides are TGTGCCAGCTCACCACGCGATGCAGTGAATGAGCAGTTCTTC. Translated: CASSPRDAVNEQFF.

This clonotype was picked up a small number of times. The chain combines TRBV20-1 with TRBJ2-5; 10 nucleotides match TRBD2. The CDR3 runs 15 residues. Germline V CDR1 and CDR2: DFQATT, SNEGSKA (reference sequence). V trimming: 1 base; J trimming: 5 bases; junction bases outside the gene matches: 7. CDR3 DNA sequence: TGCAGTGCTAGAGGACTGGAGCGGGGGGGTGAGACCCAGTACTTC. Translating gives CSARGLERGGETQYF.

This clonotype was detected a few times. This rearrangement joins TRBV5-1 to TRBJ2-7, with 8 bases matching TRBD1. The germline CDR1 and CDR2 sequences are SGHRS and YFSETQ. The CDR3 contains 15 residues. J was trimmed by 0 bases and V by 3 bases; bases with no gene match: 5. The CDR3 loop reads CASSSGQDASYEQYF. The DNA of the CDR3 is TGCGCCAGCAGCTCGGGACAGGACGCCTCCTACGAGCAGTACTTC.